Below, 8 T cell receptor beta chains from the same sample are listed, as sequenced in a study of CD8+CD57+ T cells in acquired aplastic anemia. All sequencing subjects had displayed CD8+CD57+ cell expansion on flow cytometry. Profiling of TCR beta VDJ combinations and CDR3 sequences used genomic DNA as template. Via MiXCR, TCRdb re-called the reads, giving one row per CDR3 protein. The data contain roughly 280,000 distinct CDR3 sequences, under 60% of them singletons. Sequenced: sorted CD4+, CD8+, or CD8+CD57+ T cells (not recorded which) from PBMCs. Every receptor here comes from a human donor with aplastic anemia.

J is TRBJ1-2 and V is TRBV24-1; TRBD1 might be the D (6 bases). CDR3 length: 12 amino acids. Germline V gene data show CDR1 as KGHDR and CDR2 as SFDVKD. Deletions cut 2 bases from V and 7 bases from J, with 7 bases between. In nucleotides, the CDR3 is TGTGCCACCAGTGATTCAGGGGTTGGCTACACCTTC. This codes for CATSDSGVGYTF.

The sample holds many counts of this clonotype. The CDR3 protein is CASSLARGSGNTIYF. CDR3 DNA sequence: TGTGCCAGCAGTTTAGCCCGGGGTTCTGGAAACACCATATATTTT. The rearrangement uses TRBV12-3 or TRBV12-4 and TRBJ1-3, with D hard to call. There are 15 residues in the CDR3. The V and J ends lost 0 bases and 1 base respectively, with 7 bases between them.

A note on this clonotype: A much larger clone sits a single nucleotide away, making a read error possible. The V call is TRBV7-2, the J call TRBJ1-2; TRBD1 matches at 7 bases. This CDR3 region has 13 residues. V trimming: 4 bases; J trimming: 3 bases; junction bases outside the gene matches: 2. Germline-derived CDR1 and CDR2 are SGHTA and FQGNSA. The CDR3 nucleotides are TGTGCCAGCAGCTCGACAGGGTACTATGGCTACACCTTC. It specifies CASSSTGYYGYTF.

CDR3 sequence (DNA): TGCGCCAGCAGCTTGTTAGCGGACGGAACCGGGGAGCAGTACTTC. As protein: CASSLLADGTGEQYF. The chain combines TRBV5-1 with TRBJ2-7; possibly TRBD2 for D (6 bases). The germline gives CDR1 SGHRS, CDR2 YFSETQ. V was clipped by 1 base and J by 7 bases, with 18 bases between them. There are 15 residues in the CDR3.

The sample holds a few counts of this clonotype. The chain carries TRBV15 and TRBJ2-2; D gene unclear. The V and J ends lost 5 bases and 7 bases respectively, with 8 bases between them. The CDR3 has 12 amino acids. The germline V gene has CDR1 LNHNV and CDR2 YYDKDF (reference sequence). The CDR3: CATSFGIGELFF. CDR3 nucleotide sequence: TGTGCCACCAGCTTTGGGATCGGGGAGCTGTTTTTT.

The rearrangement links TRBV7-8 to TRBJ2-4; a possible D gene is TRBD1 (7 bases). CDR3 size: 13 residues. Germline V gene sequence: CDR1 SGHVS, CDR2 FQNEAQ. Trimming removed 5 bases from V and 6 bases from J, with 11 bases in between. CDR3 coding DNA: TGTGCCAGCAGCCCCCAGGGGGGAAACATTCAGTACTTC. Translation: CASSPQGGNIQYF. The complete variable domain, with remaining parts taken from reference TRBV7-8 and TRBJ2-4, reads GAGVSQSPRYKVAKRGQDVALRCDPISGHVSLFWYQQALGQGPEFLTYFQNEAQLDKSGLPSDRFFAERPEGSVSTLKIQRTQQEDSAVYLCASSPQGGNIQYFGAGTRLSVL.

This chain connects TRBV19 to TRBJ2-7; maybe TRBD1 (6 bases). Trimming took off 1 base at V and 6 bases at J, with 10 bases between the two ends. The CDR3 is 13 amino acids. Germline CDR1 and CDR2: LNHDA and SQIVND (reference sequence). As DNA, the CDR3 is TGTGCCAGTAGTATAGGGGACAACCGCGAGCAGTACTTC. Its translation: CASSIGDNREQYF. Variable domain in full (rest from reference TRBV19 and TRBJ2-7): DGGITQSPKYLFRKEGQNVTLSCEQNLNHDAMYWYRQDPGQGLRLIYYSQIVNDFQKGDIAEGYSVSREKKESFPLTVTSAQKNPTAFYLCASSIGDNREQYFGPGTRLTVT.

This rearrangement joins TRBV2 to TRBJ2-7; the D is unclear. The CDR3 is 14 amino acids. Germline CDR1 SNHLY, CDR2 FYNNEI. V lost 6 bases to trimming and J lost 4 bases, with 16 bases between them. This chain's CDR3 is CASRATRLVYEQYF. CDR3 DNA: TGTGCCAGCAGAGCTACGCGTTTAGTGTACGAGCAGTACTTC.